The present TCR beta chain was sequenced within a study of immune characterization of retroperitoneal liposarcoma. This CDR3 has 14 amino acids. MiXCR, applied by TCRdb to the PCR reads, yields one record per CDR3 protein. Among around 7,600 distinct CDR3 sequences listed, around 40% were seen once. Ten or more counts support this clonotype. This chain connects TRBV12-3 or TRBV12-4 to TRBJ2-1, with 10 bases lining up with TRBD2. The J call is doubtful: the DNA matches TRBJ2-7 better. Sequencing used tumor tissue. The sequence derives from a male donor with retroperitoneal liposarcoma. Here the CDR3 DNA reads TGTGCCAGCAGTTTACTAGCGGGAGACAATGAGCAGTACTTC. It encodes CASSLLAGDNEQYF.